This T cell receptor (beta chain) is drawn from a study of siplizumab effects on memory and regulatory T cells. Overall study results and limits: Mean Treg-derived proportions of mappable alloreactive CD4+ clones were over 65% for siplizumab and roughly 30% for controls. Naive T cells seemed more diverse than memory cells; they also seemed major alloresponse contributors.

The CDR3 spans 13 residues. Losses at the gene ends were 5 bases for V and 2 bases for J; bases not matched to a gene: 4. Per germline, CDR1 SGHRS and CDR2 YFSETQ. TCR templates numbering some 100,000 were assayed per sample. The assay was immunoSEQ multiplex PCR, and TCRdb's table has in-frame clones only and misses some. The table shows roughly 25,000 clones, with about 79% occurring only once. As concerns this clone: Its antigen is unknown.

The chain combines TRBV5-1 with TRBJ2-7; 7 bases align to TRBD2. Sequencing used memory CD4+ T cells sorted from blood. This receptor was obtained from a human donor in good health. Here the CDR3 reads CASRKAGAYEQYF. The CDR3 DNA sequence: TGCGCCAGCAGAAAGGCGGGGGCCTACGAGCAGTACTTC.